This TCR beta chain is from a study of T-cell memory formation after mild COVID-19. The study, taken as a whole, reports: Contracting clones, day 15 to 85, had balanced CD4/CD8, and later expanders favored CD4+.

The germline V gene has CDR1 SGHTA and CDR2 FQGNSA. The CDR3 is 14 amino acids. V lost 1 base, J lost 5 bases, and 9 bases lay in between. 5'RACE, which relied on constant-segment primers, yielded TCR alpha and TCR beta cDNA libraries carrying sample barcodes and UMIs. MiXCR, run by TCRdb on the 5' RACE reads, gives a single entry per CDR3 protein. This sample has 400,000 to 550,000 distinct CDR3 sequences, with around 27% found just once. Of note for this clonotype: The target antigen is unknown.

This receptor was identified in an adult woman who had mild COVID-19 (a few samples of this study predate the infection). Cell type and time point are not known. The V gene is TRBV7-2, the J gene TRBJ1-5; no clear D. Input material: PBMCs or a T cell subset sorted from them (not recorded which). In DNA, the CDR3 is TGTGCCAGCAGCTTAGATTCGGTAGATCAGCCCCAGCATTTT. This translates into CASSLDSVDQPQHF.